This T cell receptor beta chain comes out of a study of CD8+ T cells in alopecia areata. As for the study in general: Tofacitinib ran 6 to 18 months, followed by 6 months off drug. The study's findings and limits: Within the top 100, expanded CD8+ clones significantly decreased with tofacitinib, as did scalp clonality. On tofacitinib, scalp and blood still held many of the expanded lesional clones.

In each case, RNA was isolated and then reverse transcribed into cDNA as the sequencing template. The data were produced by immunoSEQ multiplex PCR, yet TCRdb's version contains in-frame clones alone and is incomplete. The table includes 90,000 to 100,000 clones, about 58% detected once. Germline values: CDR1 SQVTM, CDR2 ANQGSEA. The CDR3 contains 19 residues. After removal of 6 bases from V and 5 bases from J, the junction contained 22 bases not matched to a gene. The treatment was: oral pan-JAK inhibitor, 5-10 mg twice daily. Note on this clone: Antigen: not known.

The source material was CD8+ T cells sorted from blood, sampled at week 4, from a patient treated with tofacitinib. This receptor was identified in a human donor with alopecia areata. The chain has TRBV29-1 and TRBJ2-3, with TRBD1 matching over 11 bases. The CDR3 spells CSVQGSPGTGGNVGDTQYF. In DNA form, the CDR3 reads TGCAGCGTCCAAGGAAGCCCCGGGACAGGGGGAAACGTTGGAGATACGCAGTATTTT.